These 2 T cell receptor beta chains came from one sample sequenced in a study of Ad26.COV2.S vaccination and SARS-CoV-2 variants. Sequencing used immunoSEQ multiplex PCR; TCRdb keeps in-frame clones, though not all of them. The sample lists 75,000 to 100,000 clones, about four fifths occurring once. The sample was peripheral blood, taken after recovery from COVID-19. The receptors here all came from a human donor who had recovered from COVID-19.

The V and J genes are TRBV24-1 and TRBJ2-2; 9 nucleotides match TRBD1. Trimming at V came to 5 bases and at J to 1 base, leaving 10 bases not matched to a gene. This CDR3 contains 18 residues. The V gene's germline CDR1 is KGHDR and CDR2 SFDVKD. CDR3 amino acids: CATSVPPGTGMNTGELFF. The CDR3 coding sequence is TGTGCCACCAGTGTCCCCCCCGGGACAGGGATGAACACCGGGGAGCTGTTTTTT.

The rearrangement links TRBV27 to TRBJ2-1; TRBD2 matches 7 bases. Germline V gene sequence: CDR1 MNHEY, CDR2 SMNVEV (reference sequence). J was trimmed by 0 bases and V by 4 bases; bases with no gene match: 6. The CDR3 covers 16 residues. The CDR3 region is CASSSPTSSSYNEQFF. The CDR3 nucleotides are TGTGCCAGCAGTTCACCGACTAGCAGCTCCTACAATGAGCAGTTCTTC.